These 11 T cell receptor beta chains came from one sample sequenced in a study of shared clonotypes between healthy human individuals. TCRdb's copy holds only in-frame clones and misses some; the assay was immunoSEQ multiplex PCR. The sample shows about 2.1 million clones, around 93% of them seen only once. Naivety among CD8 cells was defined by CD45RO negativity and positive CCR7 selection, thereby excluding terminally differentiated effector memory CD45RA+ cells. Specimen: naive CD8+ T cells from PBMCs. Receptor source: a man between 18 and 35 years old in good health. Some clones in this sample may be carry-over from other donors' samples.

The V gene is TRBV7-9, the J gene TRBJ2-3; tentatively, D is TRBD2 (5 bases). Germline V gives CDR1 SEHNR, CDR2 FQNEAQ (reference sequence). The CDR3 has 14 residues. V was clipped by 5 bases and J by 6 bases, with 15 bases between them. In DNA form, the CDR3 reads TGTGCCAGCAGCCCCCGCGGGCCCAGGGATACGCAGTATTTT. Protein product: CASSPRGPRDTQYF.

This chain joins TRBV29-1 and TRBJ1-1; D is ambiguous. This CDR3 region has 10 residues. CDR1 SQVTM and CDR2 ANQGSEA come from the germline V gene. Trimming removed 2 bases from V and 8 bases from J, with 6 bases in between. The CDR3 protein is CSVEKAEAFF. DNA for the CDR3: TGCAGCGTTGAAAAGGCGGAAGCTTTCTTT.

V is TRBV6-1 and J is TRBJ1-1; no firm D call. Trimming removed 8 bases from V and 3 bases from J, with 4 bases in between. This CDR3 region has 10 residues. Per germline, CDR1 MNHNS and CDR2 SASEGT. The CDR3 spells CASAYTEAFF. Here the CDR3 DNA reads TGTGCCAGCGCCTACACTGAAGCTTTCTTT.

The CDR3 DNA reads as TGTGCCAGCAGCCCCCGGTCAGAACCCTCGGGCGGGGAGACCCAGTACTTC. It codes for CASSPRSEPSGGETQYF. The chain links TRBV9 to TRBJ2-5; possibly TRBD2 for D (5 bases). The V gene's germline CDR1 is SGDLS and CDR2 YYNGEE. V lost 4 bases to trimming and J lost 5 bases, with 24 bases between them. The CDR3 is 17 residues long.

The chain employs TRBV2 and TRBJ1-1; unclear D gene. V gave up 2 bases and J gave up 7 bases, with 17 bases separating them. CDR1 is SNHLY and CDR2 is FYNNEI in the germline V gene. This CDR3 is 15 amino acids long. CDR3 sequence: CASSEPSSKPGEAFF. The CDR3 DNA follows: TGTGCCAGCAGTGAACCTTCGTCAAAACCGGGTGAAGCTTTCTTT.

Written as DNA, the CDR3 is TGTGCCAGCAGCGTGGAGGGAAGAAGGCAAGAGACCCAGTACTTC. This encodes CASSVEGRRQETQYF. The rearrangement joins TRBV9 to TRBJ2-5, with D perhaps TRBD2 (6 bases). This CDR3 has 15 residues. V was trimmed by 2 bases and J by 2 bases, leaving 13 bases between them. Germline CDR1 and CDR2: SGDLS and YYNGEE.

This chain connects TRBV4-2 to TRBJ1-1; possibly TRBD1 for D (6 bases). The CDR3 is 16 amino acids. V lost 0 bases and J lost 0, with 11 bases in between. The V gene's germline CDR1 is LGHNA and CDR2 YNFKEQ. CDR3: CASSQEGWTVNTEAFF. DNA of the CDR3: TGTGCCAGCAGCCAAGAAGGGTGGACAGTGAACACTGAAGCTTTCTTT.

This rearrangement joins TRBV29-1 to TRBJ2-1, with D possibly being TRBD1 or TRBD2 (5 bases each). There are 11 residues in the CDR3. Germline V gene lookup returns CDR1 SQVTM and CDR2 ANQGSEA. Deletions cut 8 bases from V and 9 bases from J, with 14 bases between. CDR3 loop: CSPRAGTEQFF. DNA of the CDR3: TGCAGCCCCCGAGCAGGGACTGAGCAGTTCTTC.

The rearrangement uses TRBV27 and TRBJ1-1; 8 bases map to TRBD1. The CDR3 consists of 13 residues. The V and J ends lost 8 bases and 5 bases, in that order; junction bases with no gene match: 7. Per germline, CDR1 MNHEY and CDR2 SMNVEV (reference sequence). The CDR3 DNA reads TGTGCCAGCGCAGGGGGCGGGTTAACTGAAGCTTTCTTT. Translating gives CASAGGGLTEAFF.

The chain is built from TRBV10-1 and TRBJ2-2, with D perhaps matching TRBD1 (6 bases). CDR1 is WNHNN and CDR2 is SYGVQD in the germline V gene (reference sequence). There are 18 residues in the CDR3. Trimming left V 5 bases short and J 6 bases short, with 25 bases between. The CDR3: CASSPRQDTRTTPGELFF. The CDR3 DNA follows: TGCGCCAGCAGTCCCCGACAGGACACCCGTACTACACCCGGGGAGCTGTTTTTT.

The rearrangement links TRBV4-3 to TRBJ2-7; no clear D gene. Trimming took 0 bases from V and 2 from J, leaving 11 bases between them. The germline gives CDR1 LGHNA, CDR2 YSLEER. CDR3 length: 15 amino acids. CDR3 bases: TGCGCCAGCAGCCAAGATCGAGGCGGAACCTACGAGCAGTACTTC. This codes for CASSQDRGGTYEQYF.